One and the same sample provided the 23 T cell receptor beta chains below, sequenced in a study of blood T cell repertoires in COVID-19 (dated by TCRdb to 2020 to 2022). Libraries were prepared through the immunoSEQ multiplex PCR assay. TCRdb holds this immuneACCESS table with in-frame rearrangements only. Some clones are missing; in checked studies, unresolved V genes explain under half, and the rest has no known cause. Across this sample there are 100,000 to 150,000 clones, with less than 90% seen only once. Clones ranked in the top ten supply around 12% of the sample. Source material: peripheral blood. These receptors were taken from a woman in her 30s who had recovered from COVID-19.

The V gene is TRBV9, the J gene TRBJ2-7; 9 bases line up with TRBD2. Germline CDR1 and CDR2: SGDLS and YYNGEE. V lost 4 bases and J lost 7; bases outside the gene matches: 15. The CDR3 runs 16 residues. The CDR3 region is CASSPSPGTSRSEQYF. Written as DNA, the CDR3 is TGTGCCAGCAGCCCCAGTCCCGGGACTAGCAGAAGTGAGCAGTACTTC.

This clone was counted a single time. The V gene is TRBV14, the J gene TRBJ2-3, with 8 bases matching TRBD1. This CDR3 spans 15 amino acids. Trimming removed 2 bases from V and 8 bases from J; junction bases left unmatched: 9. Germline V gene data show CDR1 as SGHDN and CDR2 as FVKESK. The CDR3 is CASSQLQGVGGTQYF. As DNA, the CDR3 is TGTGCCAGCAGCCAACTACAGGGGGTAGGGGGTACGCAGTATTTT.

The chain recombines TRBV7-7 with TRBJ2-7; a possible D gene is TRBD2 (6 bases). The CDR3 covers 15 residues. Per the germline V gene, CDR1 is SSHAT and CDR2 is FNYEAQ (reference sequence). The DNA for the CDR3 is TGTGCTAGCGATGGGGACTCTCTAATGGCCTACGAGCAGTACTTC. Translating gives CASDGDSLMAYEQYF.

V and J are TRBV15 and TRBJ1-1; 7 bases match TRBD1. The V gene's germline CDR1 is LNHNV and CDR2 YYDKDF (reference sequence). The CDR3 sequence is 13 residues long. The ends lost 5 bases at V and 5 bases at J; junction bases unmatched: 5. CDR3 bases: TGTGCCACCAGCGTGACAGGGTGGACTGAAGCTTTCTTT. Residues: CATSVTGWTEAFF.

The CDR3 bases are TGTGCCAGCAGTTTAGGAGAGGAGACCCAGTACTTC. Its translation: CASSLGEETQYF. The chain combines TRBV12-3 or TRBV12-4 with TRBJ2-5; D gene uncertain. V was cut by 1 base and J by 5 bases, with 5 bases left in between. The CDR3 is 12 residues long.

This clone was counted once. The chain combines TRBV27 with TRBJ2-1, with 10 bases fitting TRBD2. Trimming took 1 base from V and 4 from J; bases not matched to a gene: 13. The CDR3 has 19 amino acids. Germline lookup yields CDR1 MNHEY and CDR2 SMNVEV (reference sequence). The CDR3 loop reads CASSLWSSGSPSKYNEQFF. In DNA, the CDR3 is TGTGCCAGCAGTTTATGGTCTAGCGGGAGCCCCTCCAAATACAATGAGCAGTTCTTC.

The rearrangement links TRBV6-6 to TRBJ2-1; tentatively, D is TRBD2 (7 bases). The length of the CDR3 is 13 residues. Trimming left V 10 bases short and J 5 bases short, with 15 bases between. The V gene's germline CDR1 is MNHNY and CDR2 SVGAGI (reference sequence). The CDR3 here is CATTRGGNNEQFF. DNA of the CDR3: TGTGCCACTACTAGGGGGGGCAACAATGAGCAGTTCTTC.

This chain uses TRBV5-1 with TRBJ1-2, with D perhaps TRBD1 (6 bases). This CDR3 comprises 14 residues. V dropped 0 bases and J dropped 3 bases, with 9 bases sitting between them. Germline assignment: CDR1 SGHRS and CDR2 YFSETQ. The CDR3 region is CASSLGQGYYGYTF. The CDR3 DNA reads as TGCGCCAGCAGCTTGGGTCAGGGGTACTATGGCTACACCTTC. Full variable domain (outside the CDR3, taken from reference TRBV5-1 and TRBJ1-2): KAGVTQTPRYLIKTRGQQVTLSCSPISGHRSVSWYQQTPGQGLQFLFEYFSETQRNKGNFPGRFSGRQFSNSRSEMNVSTLELGDSALYLCASSLGQGYYGYTFGSGTRLTVV.

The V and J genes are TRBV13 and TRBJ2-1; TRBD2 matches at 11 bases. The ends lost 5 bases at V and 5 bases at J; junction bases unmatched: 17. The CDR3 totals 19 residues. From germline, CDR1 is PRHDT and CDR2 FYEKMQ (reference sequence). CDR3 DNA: TGTGCCAGCAGCCCTGGGACTAGCGGAGGCCTAACCCCGGACAATGAGCAGTTCTTC. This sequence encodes CASSPGTSGGLTPDNEQFF.

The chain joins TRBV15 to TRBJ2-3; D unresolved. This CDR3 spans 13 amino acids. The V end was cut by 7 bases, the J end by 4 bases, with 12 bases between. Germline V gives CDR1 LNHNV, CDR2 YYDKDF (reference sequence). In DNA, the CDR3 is TGTGCCACCAAGAGAGTAGCCTCAGATACGCAGTATTTT. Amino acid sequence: CATKRVASDTQYF.

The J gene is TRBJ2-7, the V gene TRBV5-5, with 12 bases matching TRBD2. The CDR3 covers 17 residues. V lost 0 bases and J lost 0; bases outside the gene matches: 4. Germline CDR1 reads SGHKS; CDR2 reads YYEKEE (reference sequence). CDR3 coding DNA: TGTGCCAGCAGCTTGGAGCTAGCGGGAGGGAGCTCCTACGAGCAGTACTTC. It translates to CASSLELAGGSSYEQYF.

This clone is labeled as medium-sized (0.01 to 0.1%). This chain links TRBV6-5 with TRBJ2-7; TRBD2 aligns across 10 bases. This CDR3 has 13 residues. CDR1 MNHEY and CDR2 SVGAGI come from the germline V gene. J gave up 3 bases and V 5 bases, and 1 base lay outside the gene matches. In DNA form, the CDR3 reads TGTGCCAGCAGTCAGCGGGAGGGCTACGAGCAGTACTTC. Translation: CASSQREGYEQYF.

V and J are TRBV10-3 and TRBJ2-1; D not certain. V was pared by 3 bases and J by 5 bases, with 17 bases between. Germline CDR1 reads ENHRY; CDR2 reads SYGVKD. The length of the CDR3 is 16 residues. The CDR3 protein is CAISDPARPVDNEQFF. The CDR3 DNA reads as TGTGCCATCAGTGACCCTGCGCGGCCCGTGGACAATGAGCAGTTCTTC.

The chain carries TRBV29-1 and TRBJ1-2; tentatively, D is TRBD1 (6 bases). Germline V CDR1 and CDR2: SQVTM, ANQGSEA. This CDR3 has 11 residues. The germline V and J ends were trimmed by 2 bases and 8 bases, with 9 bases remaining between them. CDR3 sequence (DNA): TGCAGCGTTGAAACAGGGCGCGGCTACACCTTC. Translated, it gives CSVETGRGYTF.

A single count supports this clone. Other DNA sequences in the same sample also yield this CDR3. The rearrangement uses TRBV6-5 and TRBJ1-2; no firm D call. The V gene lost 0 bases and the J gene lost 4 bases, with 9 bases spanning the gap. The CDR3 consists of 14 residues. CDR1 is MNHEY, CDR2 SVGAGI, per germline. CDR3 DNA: TGTGCCAGCAGTTACTCGGGAGGGATCTATGGCTACACCTTC. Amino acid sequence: CASSYSGGIYGYTF.

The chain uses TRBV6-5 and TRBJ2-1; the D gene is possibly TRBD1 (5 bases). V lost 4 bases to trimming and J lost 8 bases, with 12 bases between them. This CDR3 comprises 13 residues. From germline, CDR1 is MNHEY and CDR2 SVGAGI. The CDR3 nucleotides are TGTGCCAGCAGTTCCCTCAGGGTACATGAGCAGTTCTTC. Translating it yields CASSSLRVHEQFF.

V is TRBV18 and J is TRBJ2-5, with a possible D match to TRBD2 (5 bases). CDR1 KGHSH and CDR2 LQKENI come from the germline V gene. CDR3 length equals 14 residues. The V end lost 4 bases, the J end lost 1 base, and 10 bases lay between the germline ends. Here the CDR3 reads CASSRAGVQETQYF. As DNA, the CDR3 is TGTGCCAGCTCACGGGCCGGGGTCCAAGAGACCCAGTACTTC.

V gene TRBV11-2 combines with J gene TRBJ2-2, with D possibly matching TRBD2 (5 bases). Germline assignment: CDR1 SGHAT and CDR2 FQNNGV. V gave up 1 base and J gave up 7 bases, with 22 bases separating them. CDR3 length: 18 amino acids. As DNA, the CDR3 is TGTGCCAGCAGCTTAGCTCATTGGGCTAGCCGAAAGGGCGGGGAGCTGTTTTTT. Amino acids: CASSLAHWASRKGGELFF. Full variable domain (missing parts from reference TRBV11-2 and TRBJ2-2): EAGVAQSPRYKIIEKRQSVAFWCNPISGHATLYWYQQILGQGPKLLIQFQNNGVVDDSQLPKDRFSAERLKGVDSTLKIQPAKLEDSAVYLCASSLAHWASRKGGELFFGEGSRLTVL.

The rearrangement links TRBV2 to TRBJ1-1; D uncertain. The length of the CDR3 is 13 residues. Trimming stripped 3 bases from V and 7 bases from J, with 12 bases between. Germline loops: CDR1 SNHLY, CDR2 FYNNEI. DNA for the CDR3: TGTGCCAGCAGTGATCGGGTTATAGGTGAAGCTTTCTTT. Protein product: CASSDRVIGEAFF.

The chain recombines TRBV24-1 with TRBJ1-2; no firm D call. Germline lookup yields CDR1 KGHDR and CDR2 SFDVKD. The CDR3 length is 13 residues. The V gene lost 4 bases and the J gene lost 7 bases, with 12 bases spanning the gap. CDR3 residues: CATSDGGRSGYTF. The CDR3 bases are TGTGCCACCAGTGACGGAGGGCGAAGTGGCTACACCTTC.

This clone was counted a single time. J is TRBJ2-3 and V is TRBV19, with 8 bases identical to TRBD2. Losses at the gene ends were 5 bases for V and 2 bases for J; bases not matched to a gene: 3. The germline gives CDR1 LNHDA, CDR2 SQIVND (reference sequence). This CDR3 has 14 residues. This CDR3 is CASSPGLATDTQYF. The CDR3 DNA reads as TGTGCCAGTAGTCCAGGACTAGCCACAGATACGCAGTATTTT.

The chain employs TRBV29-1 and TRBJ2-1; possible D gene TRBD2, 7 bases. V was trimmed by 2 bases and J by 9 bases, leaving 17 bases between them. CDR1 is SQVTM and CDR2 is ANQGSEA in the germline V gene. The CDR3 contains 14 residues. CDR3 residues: CSVESGGWLREQFF. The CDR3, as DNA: TGCAGCGTTGAATCGGGGGGCTGGTTACGTGAGCAGTTCTTC.

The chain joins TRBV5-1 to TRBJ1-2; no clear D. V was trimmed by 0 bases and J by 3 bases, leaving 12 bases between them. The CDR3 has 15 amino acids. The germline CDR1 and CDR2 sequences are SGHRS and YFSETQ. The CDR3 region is CASSLGGQVYYGYTF. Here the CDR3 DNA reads TGCGCCAGCAGCTTGGGAGGGCAGGTCTACTATGGCTACACCTTC.